These 21 T cell receptor beta chains share one sample of origin, sequenced in a study of cytomegalovirus exposure and HLA in healthy donors. PCR amplification relied on 60 Vbeta primers (plus 13 Jbeta primers). The protocol was immunoSEQ multiplex PCR, while the TCRdb copy is restricted to in-frame clones and leaves out a portion. Among over 85,000 clones listed, roughly four fifths were seen once. The sample consisted of PBMCs. The receptors were sampled from a man between 35 and 55 years old in good health and CMV-seropositive.

The genes are TRBV19 and TRBJ1-1; a weak D match, TRBD1 (5 bases). Germline lookup yields CDR1 LNHDA and CDR2 SQIVND (reference sequence). The ends were cut back, 5 bases at V and 8 bases at J, with 18 bases in the middle. The CDR3 has 14 amino acids. DNA for the CDR3: TGTGCCAGTAGTGCGACCCGCGGACAAGGAGAAGCTTTCTTT. Its protein is CASSATRGQGEAFF.

V gene TRBV4-2 combines with J gene TRBJ2-1; 11 positions agree with TRBD2. From germline, CDR1 is LGHNA and CDR2 YNFKEQ. The CDR3 is 17 residues long. V was pared by 0 bases and J by 6 bases, with 7 bases of the junction left unmatched. The CDR3 loop is CASSQDNVAGGLNEQFF. CDR3 nucleotides: TGTGCCAGCAGCCAAGATAACGTAGCGGGAGGGCTCAATGAGCAGTTCTTC.

This chain joins TRBV2 and TRBJ1-2; D is undetermined. Trimming stripped 5 bases from V and 4 bases from J, with 8 bases between. The CDR3 length is 12 residues. The germline V gene has CDR1 SNHLY and CDR2 FYNNEI. The CDR3 sequence is CASSRVGYGYTF. CDR3 nucleotides: TGTGCCAGCAGTCGAGTCGGCTATGGCTACACCTTC.

J is TRBJ1-1 and V is TRBV27, with D perhaps matching TRBD1 (6 bases). CDR1 is MNHEY and CDR2 is SMNVEV in the germline V gene (reference sequence). The CDR3 spans 14 residues. Trimming cost V 4 bases and J 5 bases, with 14 bases left between them. CDR3 nucleotide sequence: TGTGCCAGCAGTTCCCTGGCTAGGGGGACTGAAGCTTTCTTT. It encodes CASSSLARGTEAFF.

The rearrangement uses TRBV7-9 and TRBJ2-2, with TRBD2 matching over 10 bases. This CDR3 has 17 amino acids. The germline V gene encodes CDR1 SEHNR and CDR2 FQNEAQ (reference sequence). V gave up 2 bases and J gave up 6 bases; unmatched junction bases: 9. CDR3 sequence (DNA): TGTGCCAGCAGCTTACAAGCGGGGGGGCTCATTGCCGGGGAGCTGTTTTTT. Amino acids: CASSLQAGGLIAGELFF. Drawing the rest from reference TRBV7-9 and TRBJ2-2, the complete variable domain is DTGVSQNPRHKITKRGQNVTFRCDPISEHNRLYWYRQTLGQGPEFLTYFQNEAQLEKSRLLSDRFSAERPKGSFSTLEIQRTEQGDSAMYLCASSLQAGGLIAGELFFGEGSRLTVL.

This chain connects TRBV5-1 to TRBJ1-2; 9 bases agree with TRBD1. Germline V CDR1 and CDR2: SGHRS, YFSETQ. This CDR3 has 15 amino acids. The V gene end was trimmed by 4 bases and the J gene end by 10 bases; junction bases not matched to a gene: 14. This CDR3 is CASSPIPTGGDVYTF. CDR3 in DNA: TGCGCCAGCAGCCCCATTCCGACAGGGGGTGATGTCTACACCTTC.

The rearrangement joins TRBV9 to TRBJ1-4, with 11 bases aligning to TRBD1. The junction had 3 bases not matched to a gene; V was cut back by 0 bases and J by 8 bases. CDR3 size: 15 residues. CDR1 and CDR2 (germline): SGDLS, YYNGEE. The CDR3 sequence: CASSVGTGGGEKLFF. The CDR3 bases are TGTGCCAGCAGCGTAGGGACAGGGGGCGGAGAAAAACTGTTTTTT. Combining the CDR3 with reference TRBV9 and TRBJ1-4 gives the whole variable domain DSGVTQTPKHLITATGQRVTLRCSPRSGDLSVYWYQQSLDQGLQFLIQYYNGEERAKGNILERFSAQQFPDLHSELNLSSLELGDSALYFCASSVGTGGGEKLFFGSGTQLSVL.

The chain carries TRBV5-1 and TRBJ1-1, with D unclear. This CDR3 has 13 amino acids. Trimming took 0 bases from V and 1 from J, leaving 4 bases between them. CDR1 and CDR2 (germline): SGHRS, YFSETQ. This CDR3 reads CASSLDTNTEAFF. The DNA of the CDR3 is TGCGCCAGCAGCTTGGACACGAACACTGAAGCTTTCTTT.

The chain has TRBV10-3 and TRBJ1-1, with TRBD1 identical over 7 bases. Germline V lookup: CDR1 ENHRY, CDR2 SYGVKD. The length of the CDR3 is 14 residues. Germline trimming cut 4 bases from V and 5 bases from J; bases unmatched to any gene: 7. CDR3 sequence (DNA): TGTGCCATCAGTGGTACAGGGGTAGGGACTGAAGCTTTCTTT. It specifies CAISGTGVGTEAFF.

V and J are TRBV15 and TRBJ1-2, with 12 bases matching TRBD1. The CDR3 length is 16 residues. V trimming: 5 bases; J trimming: 4 bases; junction bases outside the gene matches: 8. Germline assignment: CDR1 LNHNV and CDR2 YYDKDF (reference sequence). CDR3 DNA: TGTGCCACCAGCCCCTTAGGGACAGGGGGCGGCTATGGCTACACCTTC. It translates to CATSPLGTGGGYGYTF.

This clone was observed once. The gene calls are TRBV10-3 and TRBJ2-7, with TRBD2 identical over 11 bases. The germline V gene has CDR1 ENHRY and CDR2 SYGVKD. With 8 bases clipped from V and 0 bases from J, the junction kept 6 bases outside the gene matches. CDR3 length: 15 residues. In nucleotides, the CDR3 is TGTGCCATCGGTCTAGGACTAGCGGGCTCCTACGAGCAGTACTTC. Translated, it gives CAIGLGLAGSYEQYF.

This clone was seen more than once but under ten times. The chain carries TRBV7-3 and TRBJ2-6, with 7 bases lining up with TRBD2. V trimming: 5 bases; J trimming: 0 bases; junction bases outside the gene matches: 4. Looked up from germline, CDR1 is SGHTA and CDR2 is FQGTGA. This CDR3 region has 16 residues. CDR3 in amino acids: CASSPGGFSGANVLTF. The CDR3 DNA follows: TGTGCCAGCAGCCCCGGGGGGTTCTCTGGGGCCAACGTCCTGACTTTC.

The chain uses TRBV27 and TRBJ2-2; 10 bases are shared with TRBD1. J gave up 8 bases and V 6 bases, and 3 bases lay outside the gene matches. Germline CDR1 reads MNHEY; CDR2 reads SMNVEV (reference sequence). CDR3 size: 13 residues. CDR3 bases: TGTGCCAGCAGGGACAGGGGGACTGGGGAGCTGTTTTTT. Protein sequence: CASRDRGTGELFF.

The V gene is TRBV5-4, the J gene TRBJ2-3, with D possibly being TRBD2 (6 bases). The CDR3 sequence is 16 residues long. The ends were cut back, 0 bases at V and 1 base at J, with 12 bases in the middle. The germline V gene has CDR1 SGHNT and CDR2 YYREEE (reference sequence). CDR3 in DNA: TGTGCCAGCAGCTTGGTCCAGGGAGGTGGCACAGATACGCAGTATTTT. It encodes CASSLVQGGGTDTQYF.

This chain uses TRBV7-2 with TRBJ2-1; TRBD2 is a possible D gene (5 bases). The CDR3 contains 11 residues. Germline values: CDR1 SGHTA, CDR2 FQGNSA. Trimming took off 5 bases at V and 13 bases at J, with 12 bases between the two ends. The CDR3 loop reads CASSAGLVQFF. As DNA, the CDR3 is TGTGCCAGCAGCGCCGGACTCGTTCAGTTCTTC.

This chain uses TRBV6-1 with TRBJ1-5; 7 nucleotides align to TRBD1. Germline trimming cut 1 base from V and 4 bases from J; bases unmatched to any gene: 4. Per the germline V gene, CDR1 is MNHNS and CDR2 is SASEGT. This CDR3 is built from 15 residues. The CDR3 bases are TGTGCCAGCAGTGAAGTTACAGGGGTTAATCAGCCCCAGCATTTT. Translation: CASSEVTGVNQPQHF.

Comment on this clone: Other DNA sequences in this specimen translate into the identical CDR3. The V and J genes are TRBV5-1 and TRBJ2-7, with a possible D match to TRBD1 (6 bases). This CDR3 is built from 14 residues. The germline V gene encodes CDR1 SGHRS and CDR2 YFSETQ. V lost 4 bases and J 0 bases, leaving 11 bases between the germline ends. The CDR3 loop is CASSPTGNSYEQYF. The CDR3 DNA follows: TGCGCCAGCAGCCCAACAGGGAACTCCTACGAGCAGTACTTC. Full variable domain (missing parts from reference TRBV5-1 and TRBJ2-7): KAGVTQTPRYLIKTRGQQVTLSCSPISGHRSVSWYQQTPGQGLQFLFEYFSETQRNKGNFPGRFSGRQFSNSRSEMNVSTLELGDSALYLCASSPTGNSYEQYFGPGTRLTVT.

The chain is built from TRBV7-8 and TRBJ1-1, with 8 bases lining up with TRBD1. Germline trimming cut 3 bases from V and 4 bases from J; bases unmatched to any gene: 4. Germline CDR1 and CDR2: SGHVS and FQNEAQ. The CDR3 is 14 residues long. In DNA form, the CDR3 reads TGTGCCAGCAGCTTGACAGGGGCCCTCACTGAAGCTTTCTTT. Its translation is CASSLTGALTEAFF.

This chain links TRBV5-1 with TRBJ2-1, with 9 nucleotides matching TRBD2. V lost 4 bases and J lost 9; bases outside the gene matches: 14. The CDR3 runs 16 residues. The germline gives CDR1 SGHRS, CDR2 YFSETQ. CDR3 protein: CASSVAGSGRVSEQFF. DNA of the CDR3: TGCGCCAGCAGCGTGGCCGGTAGCGGGAGAGTTAGTGAGCAGTTCTTC.

V usage is TRBV12-5 and J usage is TRBJ2-1, with D maybe TRBD1 (6 bases). Between the trimmed V and J ends, which lost 6 bases and 3 bases, there was a span of 12 bases. This CDR3 has 14 amino acids. Germline-derived CDR1 and CDR2 are LGHNT and FRNRAP. CDR3 sequence: CASGPTGSYNEQFF. CDR3 DNA sequence: TGTGCTAGTGGACCGACAGGAAGCTACAATGAGCAGTTCTTC.

This clone was observed a few times. The chain joins TRBV6-4 to TRBJ2-2; possible D gene TRBD2, 6 bases. V was cut by 8 bases and J by 5 bases, with 15 bases left in between. The CDR3 is 14 amino acids. CDR1 MRHNA and CDR2 SNTAGT come from the germline V gene. The CDR3 reads CASREMVRTGELFF. The CDR3 DNA sequence: TGTGCCAGCCGGGAGATGGTGCGGACCGGGGAGCTGTTTTTT.